This TCR beta chain came from a study of vaccination and CD4 T cells after COVID-19. Study summary: The convalescents were made up of six males and four females, two of whom were Hispanic.

The sample's treatment: roughly 10-day PBMC culture with coronavirus spike peptide pools or control peptides (ViraFEST assay). Using peptide pools, antigen-specific T cells were expanded in ViraFEST before TCRs were sequenced. The germline V gene encodes CDR1 SGHVS and CDR2 FQNEAQ. Trimming removed 1 base from V and 1 base from J; junction bases left unmatched: 9. This CDR3 is 18 amino acids long. Sequenced with the Oncomine TCR Beta short-read assay was DNA taken from cultured CD4+ T cells. TCRdb re-analysed the PCR reads in MiXCR, keeping a single row per CDR3 protein. The repertoire holds roughly 14,000 distinct CDR3 sequences, with 20% to 25% as singletons. This clonotype turned up a few times. Its specificity is not known.

The sequenced sample was cultured CD4+ T cells from blood. This sequence joins TRBV7-8 and TRBJ2-3, with 9 bases aligning to TRBD2. This receptor was taken from a human donor with COVID-19. CDR3 loop: CASSLVRGSGGGTDTQYF. The CDR3 DNA is TGTGCCAGCAGCTTAGTCCGGGGTAGCGGGGGCGGCACAGATACGCAGTATTTT.